This is a list of T cell receptor beta chains from one sample in a study of spatial heterogeneity in lung cancer. Via MiXCR, TCRdb re-called the 5' RACE reads, giving one row per CDR3 protein. The data contain 110,000 or so distinct CDR3 sequences, 10% to 11% of them singletons. Material: PBMCs, obtained at follow-up. These receptors were taken from a female donor with early-stage non-small cell lung cancer. Each CDR3 is given with its conserved first and last residue. The D gene is left open where the match is weak. Only some rows state a clone size, as once, few, many or a class for expanded clones.

D gene: NA
V gene: TRBV28
clone size: many
J gene: TRBJ2-7
CDR3 protein: CASSLPPPSYEQYF
CDR3 DNA: TGTGCCAGCAGCCTACCCCCACCCAGCTACGAGCAGTACTTC

D gene: TRBD1
V gene: TRBV19
clone size: NA
J gene: TRBJ1-2
CDR3 protein: CASNDRGRNYGYTF
CDR3 DNA: TGTGCCAGCAATGACAGGGGAAGGAACTATGGCTACACCTTC

D gene: TRBD1
V gene: TRBV29-1
clone size: NA
J gene: TRBJ1-1
CDR3 protein: CSVVVTQGRAFF
CDR3 DNA: TGCAGCGTTGTGGTCACACAGGGGAGGGCTTTCTTT

D gene: NA
V gene: TRBV18
clone size: many
J gene: TRBJ1-1
CDR3 protein: CASSPGTGTNTEAFF
CDR3 DNA: TGTGCCAGCTCACCCGGGACTGGGACGAACACTGAAGCTTTCTTT

D gene: TRBD2
V gene: TRBV28
clone size: few
J gene: TRBJ2-7
CDR3 protein: CASRPISGSYEQYF
CDR3 DNA: TGTGCCAGCAGACCAATTAGCGGGTCCTACGAGCAGTACTTC

D gene: TRBD2
V gene: TRBV6-2/TRBV6-3
clone size: many
J gene: TRBJ2-1
CDR3 protein: CASSRPVRSGRFWGIF
CDR3 DNA: TGTGCCAGCAGTCGTCCAGTGAGGAGCGGGAGGTTCTGGGGAATCTTC

D gene: NA
V gene: TRBV20-1
clone size: NA
J gene: TRBJ2-7
CDR3 protein: CSARGQPKPYEQYF
CDR3 DNA: TGCAGTGCTAGAGGTCAACCAAAGCCCTACGAGCAGTACTTC

D gene: TRBD2
V gene: TRBV6-2/TRBV6-3
clone size: many
J gene: TRBJ2-5
CDR3 protein: CASRRTSAQETQYF
CDR3 DNA: TGTGCCAGCAGAAGGACTAGCGCACAAGAGACCCAGTACTTC

D gene: NA
V gene: TRBV11-3
clone size: NA
J gene: TRBJ2-2
CDR3 protein: CASSLSPNTGELFF
CDR3 DNA: TGTGCCAGCAGCTTAAGTCCGAACACCGGGGAGCTGTTTTTT

D gene: TRBD1
V gene: TRBV5-1
clone size: many
J gene: TRBJ1-1
CDR3 protein: CASSKGTGLNTEAFF
CDR3 DNA: TGCGCCAGCAGCAAAGGGACAGGGTTGAACACTGAAGCTTTCTTT

D gene: TRBD2
V gene: TRBV28
clone size: few
J gene: TRBJ2-7
CDR3 protein: CASTASGISKQYF
CDR3 DNA: TGTGCCAGCACCGCTAGCGGGATCAGCAAGCAGTACTTC

D gene: NA
V gene: TRBV9
clone size: few
J gene: TRBJ1-1
CDR3 protein: CASSVGSNTEAFF
CDR3 DNA: TGTGCCAGCAGCGTAGGATCGAACACTGAAGCTTTCTTT

D gene: NA
V gene: TRBV20-1
clone size: few
J gene: TRBJ2-1
CDR3 protein: CSAGGAHQSSYNEQFF
CDR3 DNA: TGCAGTGCAGGGGGGGCGCACCAGAGCTCCTACAATGAGCAGTTCTTC

D gene: NA
V gene: TRBV20-1
clone size: NA
J gene: TRBJ1-2
CDR3 protein: CSASPAHGYTF
CDR3 DNA: TGCAGTGCTAGCCCTGCCCATGGCTACACCTTC

D gene: NA
V gene: TRBV25-1
clone size: many
J gene: TRBJ2-1
CDR3 protein: CASSEQYNEQFF
CDR3 DNA: TGTGCCAGCAGTGAACAGTACAATGAGCAGTTCTTC

D gene: NA
V gene: TRBV30
clone size: few
J gene: TRBJ2-1
CDR3 protein: CAWSRQLYNEQFF
CDR3 DNA: TGTGCCTGGAGTAGACAGCTATACAATGAGCAGTTCTTC

D gene: TRBD1
V gene: TRBV29-1
clone size: NA
J gene: TRBJ1-2
CDR3 protein: CSVTGGNYGYTF
CDR3 DNA: TGCAGTGTCACAGGGGGCAACTATGGCTACACCTTC

D gene: NA
V gene: TRBV20-1
clone size: NA
J gene: TRBJ2-5
CDR3 protein: CSAGGGPGSETQYF
CDR3 DNA: TGCAGTGCTGGAGGAGGGCCCGGATCTGAGACCCAGTACTTC